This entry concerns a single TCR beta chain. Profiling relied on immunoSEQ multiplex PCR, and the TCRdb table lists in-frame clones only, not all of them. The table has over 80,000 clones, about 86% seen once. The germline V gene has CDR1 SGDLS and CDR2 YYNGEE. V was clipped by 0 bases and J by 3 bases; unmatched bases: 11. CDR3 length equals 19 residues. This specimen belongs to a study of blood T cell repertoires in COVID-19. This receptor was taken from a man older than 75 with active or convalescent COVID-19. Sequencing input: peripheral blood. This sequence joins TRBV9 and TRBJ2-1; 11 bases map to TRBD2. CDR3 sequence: CASSVEGTSGSFFYNEQFF. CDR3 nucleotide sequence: TGTGCCAGCAGCGTAGAAGGCACTAGCGGGAGCTTTTTCTACAATGAGCAGTTCTTC.